Below, 26 T cell receptor beta chains from the same sample are listed, as sequenced in a study of T cells in Graves' hyperthyroidism and ophthalmopathy. RNA transcripts yielded amplified TCR beta CDR3 regions. The TCR CDR3 was amplified in a first-round RT-PCR using the HTBI primer set. TCRdb reprocessed the multiplex PCR reads via MiXCR and lists one record per CDR3 protein. The table has 550,000 to 800,000 distinct CDR3 sequences, roughly 17% seen once. Sequenced sample: blood. These receptors were obtained from a man in his forties or fifties with Graves' hyperthyroidism.

The V and J genes are TRBV6-1 and TRBJ2-7; the D is unclear. Germline CDR1 is MNHNS and CDR2 is SASEGT. V was trimmed by 6 bases and J by 7 bases, leaving 7 bases between them. The length of the CDR3 is 10 residues. CDR3 coding DNA: TGTGCCAGCAGCCGGTTGGAGCAGTACTTC. Its translation: CASSRLEQYF.

The V gene is TRBV5-1, the J gene TRBJ1-4; unclear D gene. Germline values: CDR1 SGHRS, CDR2 YFSETQ. CDR3 length equals 16 residues. Between the trimmed V and J ends, which lost 3 bases and 5 bases, there was a span of 17 bases. Here the CDR3 DNA reads TGCGCCAGCAGCTCGGACGGGCGCAGAGGAAATGAAAAACTGTTTTTT. This codes for CASSSDGRRGNEKLFF.

The chain recombines TRBV2 with TRBJ2-7, with 12 bases identical to TRBD2. Unmatched junction bases numbered 14, after V lost 4 bases and J lost 7 bases. Germline assignment: CDR1 SNHLY and CDR2 FYNNEI. The CDR3 is 17 amino acids. DNA for the CDR3: TGTGCCAGCAGTGCTCCTAGCGGGAGGGCCCGAATGGGGGAGCAGTACTTC. Protein: CASSAPSGRARMGEQYF. The full variable domain, with the rest looked up from reference TRBV2 and TRBJ2-7, is EPEVTQTPSHQVTQMGQEVILRCVPISNHLYFYWYRQILGQKVEFLVSFYNNEISEKSEIFDDQFSVERPDGSNFTLKIRSTKLEDSAMYFCASSAPSGRARMGEQYFGPGTRLTVT.

This clonotype was picked up many times. The chain employs TRBV10-2 and TRBJ1-6; no definite D call. V gave up 6 bases and J gave up 3 bases, with 12 bases separating them. Germline V gene lookup returns CDR1 WSHSY and CDR2 SAAADI. CDR3 length: 15 residues. The CDR3: CASRGPGGYNSPLHF. CDR3 nucleotides: TGCGCCAGCAGAGGACCGGGAGGCTATAATTCACCCCTCCACTTT.

This clonotype was detected only a few times. The chain links TRBV20-1 to TRBJ1-1; no clear D gene. The V end was cut by 2 bases, the J end by 2 bases, with 9 bases between. CDR3 size: 13 residues. CDR1 and CDR2 from the germline V gene are DFQATT and SNEGSKA (reference sequence). Here the CDR3 DNA reads TGCAGTGCTAGATTAGACCCTAACACTGAAGCTTTCTTT. It is translated as CSARLDPNTEAFF.

There are many counts of this clonotype. The chain links TRBV2 to TRBJ2-3; D unresolved. This CDR3 is 14 amino acids long. The V end was cut by 3 bases, the J end by 6 bases, with 13 bases between. In germline, CDR1 is SNHLY, CDR2 FYNNEI. The CDR3: CASSERPGLDTQYF. The CDR3 nucleotides are TGTGCCAGCAGTGAGCGGCCGGGTCTGGATACGCAGTATTTT. Full variable domain (outside the CDR3, taken from reference TRBV2 and TRBJ2-3): EPEVTQTPSHQVTQMGQEVILRCVPISNHLYFYWYRQILGQKVEFLVSFYNNEISEKSEIFDDQFSVERPDGSNFTLKIRSTKLEDSAMYFCASSERPGLDTQYFGPGTRLTVL.

The rearrangement joins TRBV12-3 or TRBV12-4 to TRBJ1-5; unclear D gene. This CDR3 has 15 residues. V was cut by 1 base and J by 3 bases, with 10 bases left in between. CDR3 protein: CASSLERVSNQPQHF. As DNA, the CDR3 is TGTGCCAGCAGTTTAGAACGGGTCTCCAATCAGCCCCAGCATTTT.

Turning to this clonotype: This could be a read error, since a much larger clone is one nucleotide away. V and J are TRBV30 and TRBJ1-2; D is unclear. Germline assignment: CDR1 GTSNPN and CDR2 SVGIG (reference sequence). Trimming took 5 bases from V and 5 from J, leaving 18 bases between them. The CDR3 runs to 14 residues. CDR3 in amino acids: CAWAYPARKYGYTF. The CDR3 nucleotides are TGTGCCTGGGCCTATCCGGCAAGAAAATATGGCTACACCTTC.

This clonotype was observed a handful of times. V usage is TRBV29-1 and J usage is TRBJ1-1; D gene unclear. The CDR3 consists of 11 residues. V lost 8 bases and J lost 2, with 9 bases in between. The germline V gene encodes CDR1 SQVTM and CDR2 ANQGSEA. The CDR3 reads CSSEGNTEAFF. The CDR3 DNA reads TGCAGCTCCGAGGGAAACACTGAAGCTTTCTTT.

This clonotype appeared a few times. J is TRBJ2-2 and V is TRBV30, with TRBD2 matching 12 bases. CDR1 is GTSNPN and CDR2 is SVGIG in the germline V gene (reference sequence). This CDR3 is 16 amino acids long. J gave up 3 bases and V 4 bases, and 6 bases lay outside the gene matches. The CDR3 here is CAWNLAGGPDTGELFF. DNA for the CDR3: TGTGCCTGGAATCTAGCGGGAGGGCCGGACACCGGGGAGCTGTTTTTT.

This clonotype was picked up many times. The chain combines TRBV5-1 with TRBJ1-1, with D maybe TRBD1 (5 bases). The germline CDR1 and CDR2 sequences are SGHRS and YFSETQ. The CDR3 consists of 14 residues. The V end lost 6 bases, the J end lost 2 bases, and 14 bases lay between the germline ends. The CDR3 region is CASTPGPSNTEAFF. The CDR3 DNA follows: TGCGCCAGCACCCCGGGACCTTCTAACACTGAAGCTTTCTTT.

In its sample, this clonotype was seen many times. This chain links TRBV7-2 with TRBJ2-1; 8 bases fit TRBD2. CDR3 length equals 15 residues. The V gene end was trimmed by 7 bases and the J gene end by 9 bases; junction bases not matched to a gene: 14. From germline, CDR1 is SGHTA and CDR2 FQGNSA. The CDR3 DNA sequence: TGTGCCAGCAATCTAGGCCCAGCGGGAGTGCCTGAGCAGTTCTTC. Its translation is CASNLGPAGVPEQFF.

This clonotype was seen at least ten times. The CDR3 sequence is CASGAGPYEQYF. The CDR3 DNA sequence: TGTGCCAGCGGGGCGGGACCCTACGAGCAGTACTTC. The rearrangement uses TRBV2 and TRBJ2-7; tentative D call: TRBD2 (6 bases). Germline assignment: CDR1 SNHLY and CDR2 FYNNEI. V was pared by 8 bases and J by 2 bases, with 10 bases between. The CDR3 has 12 amino acids. The full variable domain, its missing parts supplied by reference TRBV2 and TRBJ2-7, is EPEVTQTPSHQVTQMGQEVILRCVPISNHLYFYWYRQILGQKVEFLVSFYNNEISEKSEIFDDQFSVERPDGSNFTLKIRSTKLEDSAMYFCASGAGPYEQYFGPGTRLTVT.

This clonotype was seen at least ten times. This chain connects TRBV6-1 to TRBJ1-5; possible D gene TRBD1, 6 bases. Trimming left V 5 bases short and J 3 bases short, with 17 bases between. From germline, CDR1 is MNHNS and CDR2 SASEGT. The CDR3 runs to 16 residues. For the CDR3, the DNA is TGTGCCAGCAGTCACCGGGACACGGGTCCCAATCAGCCCCAGCATTTT. This encodes CASSHRDTGPNQPQHF.

The V and J genes are TRBV30 and TRBJ2-3; D is unresolved. Trimming pared 4 bases from V and 0 bases from J, leaving 5 bases between. The CDR3 consists of 12 residues. From germline, CDR1 is GTSNPN and CDR2 SVGIG (reference sequence). CDR3 protein: CAWTRSTDTQYF. The CDR3 nucleotides read TGTGCCTGGACTCGGAGCACAGATACGCAGTATTTT.

This clonotype was picked up a small number of times. The chain has TRBV7-9 and TRBJ2-7; 7 bases agree with TRBD2. This CDR3 has 15 amino acids. The J segment lost 4 bases and the V segment lost 5 bases, leaving 11 bases of the junction unmatched. From germline, CDR1 is SEHNR and CDR2 FQNEAQ (reference sequence). CDR3 bases: TGTGCCAGCAGCCTTGGGGGGGAGGGACTATACGAGCAGTACTTC. Amino acid sequence: CASSLGGEGLYEQYF.

This clonotype was seen at least ten times. The chain's CDR3 is CASSPGTVVAEQYF. The CDR3 nucleotides are TGTGCCAGCAGCCCTGGGACCGTAGTTGCGGAGCAGTACTTC. This chain joins TRBV7-9 and TRBJ2-7; D is perhaps TRBD1 or TRBD2 (5 bases each). The germline V gene has CDR1 SEHNR and CDR2 FQNEAQ (reference sequence). CDR3 length: 14 residues. V was trimmed by 5 bases and J by 7 bases, leaving 18 bases between them.

This clonotype showed up many times. V and J are TRBV12-3 or TRBV12-4 and TRBJ1-1; weak D call: TRBD1 (6 bases). V gave up 7 bases and J gave up 6 bases, with 12 bases separating them. The CDR3 sequence is 12 residues long. The CDR3 DNA sequence: TGTGCCAGCACCCCTGGACAGTCTGAAGCTTTCTTT. Amino acids: CASTPGQSEAFF.

The CDR3 DNA follows: TGTGCCAGCCACCAGGAAGCGGGTCTCAATGAGCAGTTCTTC. Its translation is CASHQEAGLNEQFF. The chain has TRBV18 and TRBJ2-1, with a tentative D call TRBD2 (6 bases). V was cut by 8 bases and J by 6 bases, with 17 bases left in between. The CDR3 is 14 amino acids. Germline CDR1 KGHSH, CDR2 LQKENI.

This clonotype appeared many times. The chain couples TRBV27 to TRBJ1-2, with TRBD1 matching over 7 bases. In germline, CDR1 is MNHEY, CDR2 SMNVEV (reference sequence). With 4 bases clipped from V and 4 bases from J, the junction kept 6 bases outside the gene matches. The length of the CDR3 is 14 residues. This chain's CDR3 is CASSSSGQFYGYTF. DNA for the CDR3: TGTGCCAGCAGTTCCTCGGGACAGTTCTATGGCTACACCTTC.

The chain couples TRBV19 to TRBJ2-5; 10 nucleotides match TRBD2. The germline gives CDR1 LNHDA, CDR2 SQIVND (reference sequence). V trimming: 1 base; J trimming: 2 bases; junction bases outside the gene matches: 4. The CDR3 covers 16 residues. CDR3 protein: CASSIGSGRAQETQYF. The CDR3 DNA reads TGTGCCAGTAGTATAGGGAGCGGGAGGGCTCAAGAGACCCAGTACTTC.

The chain couples TRBV18 to TRBJ2-5; 11 nucleotides agree with TRBD2. CDR3 length: 17 amino acids. J was trimmed by 0 bases and V by 6 bases; bases with no gene match: 9. CDR1 is KGHSH and CDR2 is LQKENI in the germline V gene. The CDR3 protein is CASSPVLAGEYQETQYF. CDR3 DNA: TGTGCCAGCTCCCCGGTACTAGCGGGGGAGTACCAAGAGACCCAGTACTTC.

The rearrangement links TRBV27 to TRBJ2-1; maybe TRBD2 (6 bases). The CDR3 runs 19 residues. CDR1 and CDR2 from the germline V gene are MNHEY and SMNVEV (reference sequence). Trimming pared 2 bases from V and 12 bases from J, leaving 32 bases between. CDR3 amino acids: CASSLTLNILLGSWHGQFF. CDR3 DNA: TGTGCCAGCAGTTTAACTCTAAACATCTTACTCGGGAGTTGGCATGGGCAGTTCTTC.

This clonotype has a count of ten or more. The CDR3 spells CSARGPGNYGYTF. The DNA of the CDR3 is TGCAGTGCTAGAGGGCCGGGGAACTATGGCTACACCTTC. This chain connects TRBV20-1 to TRBJ1-2; D call uncertain. In germline, CDR1 is DFQATT, CDR2 SNEGSKA (reference sequence). The CDR3 extends over 13 amino acids. V was shortened by 1 base and J by 2 bases, with 8 bases between the two germline ends.

This clonotype was picked up many times. The chain joins TRBV27 to TRBJ2-1, with no clear D. V shed 1 base and J shed 5 bases, with 9 bases lying between them. The CDR3 length is 14 residues. Germline-derived CDR1 and CDR2 are MNHEY and SMNVEV (reference sequence). The CDR3: CASSLFMGNNEQFF. CDR3 DNA: TGTGCCAGCAGTTTATTTATGGGAAACAATGAGCAGTTCTTC.

This clonotype was found many times. The rearrangement links TRBV28 to TRBJ2-2, with a weak D call TRBD2 (7 bases). The CDR3 length is 14 residues. The germline V and J ends were trimmed by 8 bases and 0 bases, with 10 bases remaining between them. Per germline, CDR1 MDHEN and CDR2 SYDVKM. In DNA, the CDR3 is TGTGCCAGCGAGGGGGGGGCGAACACCGGGGAGCTGTTTTTT. It yields the protein CASEGGANTGELFF.